These 26 T cell receptor beta chains came from one sample sequenced in a study of lymphopenia after photon versus proton radiotherapy. The table came from immunoSEQ multiplex PCR; TCRdb's copy has only in-frame clones and leaves some out. Counted here are more than 25,000 clones, over 80% occurring once; the ten biggest clones make up 50%. Source: peripheral blood, taken from a patient treated with proton-based radiotherapy. The receptors here all came from a woman in her sixties or seventies with cholangiocarcinoma. Some clones in this sample may be carry-over from other donors' samples.

The rearrangement joins TRBV27 to TRBJ1-2, with 8 bases identical to TRBD1. V dropped 2 bases and J dropped 6; count of bases not matched to a gene: 2. The V gene's germline CDR1 is MNHEY and CDR2 SMNVEV (reference sequence). The CDR3 length is 13 residues. This CDR3 is CASSLTGGHGYTF. The CDR3 bases are TGTGCCAGCAGTTTAACAGGGGGACATGGCTACACCTTC.

V and J are TRBV27 and TRBJ1-2, with D uncertain. The germline V gene encodes CDR1 MNHEY and CDR2 SMNVEV (reference sequence). This CDR3 region has 13 residues. The ends were cut back, 5 bases at V and 8 bases at J, with 15 bases in the middle. Here the CDR3 DNA reads TGTGCCAGCAGTCAAACACCGGCAGCAGGCTACACCTTC. Translating it yields CASSQTPAAGYTF.

The chain is built from TRBV5-1 and TRBJ2-1; 12 bases map to TRBD2. Losses at the gene ends were 4 bases for V and 7 bases for J; bases not matched to a gene: 6. This CDR3 has 15 residues. Germline CDR1 SGHRS, CDR2 YFSETQ. The CDR3 bases are TGCGCCAGCAGCGTGACTAGCGGGAGTTTAAATGAGCAGTTCTTC. It yields the protein CASSVTSGSLNEQFF.

The chain employs TRBV7-2 and TRBJ2-2; no clear D. Per the germline V gene, CDR1 is SGHTA and CDR2 is FQGNSA. The germline V and J ends were trimmed by 4 bases and 2 bases, with 5 bases remaining between them. This CDR3 contains 13 residues. CDR3 nucleotide sequence: TGTGCCAGCAGCTCTCCAAACACCGGGGAGCTGTTTTTT. Protein sequence: CASSSPNTGELFF.

The rearrangement uses TRBV6-5 and TRBJ1-1; D possibly corresponds to TRBD1 (5 bases). Trimming pared 5 bases from V and 5 bases from J, leaving 15 bases between. This CDR3 is 14 amino acids long. Germline lookup yields CDR1 MNHEY and CDR2 SVGAGI. The CDR3 reads CASSPLGKGTEAFF. DNA for the CDR3: TGTGCCAGCAGTCCCCTAGGTAAGGGGACTGAAGCTTTCTTT.

This chain uses TRBV5-1 with TRBJ2-1, with 12 bases lining up with TRBD2. The CDR3 covers 15 residues. CDR1 SGHRS and CDR2 YFSETQ come from the germline V gene. After removal of 1 base from V and 10 bases from J, the junction contained 6 bases not matched to a gene. CDR3 sequence reads: CASSLIRTSGAEQFF. CDR3 bases: TGCGCCAGCAGCTTGATCCGGACTAGCGGGGCGGAGCAGTTCTTC.

This chain joins TRBV27 and TRBJ1-2, with D possibly being TRBD1 (5 bases). Germline CDR1 is MNHEY and CDR2 is SMNVEV (reference sequence). The V and J ends lost 4 bases and 4 bases respectively, with 19 bases between them. The CDR3 length is 16 residues. CDR3 nucleotides: TGTGCCAGCAGTTCCTTACGGACATCCACCTTCTATGGCTACACCTTC. Protein product: CASSSLRTSTFYGYTF.

The rearrangement uses TRBV7-2 and TRBJ1-5; D perhaps matches TRBD1 (5 bases). The CDR3 is made up of 12 amino acids. Per the germline V gene, CDR1 is SGHTA and CDR2 is FQGNSA. V was cut by 8 bases and J by 4 bases, with 9 bases left in between. DNA of the CDR3: TGTGCCAGCCAGCGGGGGAATCAGCCCCAGCATTTT. This codes for CASQRGNQPQHF.

V and J are TRBV20-1 and TRBJ2-5; D gene uncertain. The CDR3 totals 11 residues. CDR1 DFQATT and CDR2 SNEGSKA come from the germline V gene (reference sequence). Trimming removed 3 bases at V and 2 bases at J, with 4 bases between. CDR3: CSARPQETQYF. CDR3 DNA sequence: TGCAGTGCTAGGCCGCAAGAGACCCAGTACTTC.

The CDR3 is CASSQAPGGQNTEAFF. Here the CDR3 DNA reads TGCGCCAGCAGCCAAGCTCCAGGGGGGCAGAACACTGAAGCTTTCTTT. This rearrangement joins TRBV4-1 to TRBJ1-1, with 7 bases fitting TRBD1. There are 16 residues in the CDR3. V shed 1 base, J shed 1 base, and the junction held 6 bases outside the gene matches. Germline V gives CDR1 MGHRA, CDR2 YSYEKL.

The chain uses TRBV6-1 and TRBJ1-5; D possibly corresponds to TRBD1 (5 bases). Looked up from germline, CDR1 is MNHNS and CDR2 is SASEGT. There are 15 residues in the CDR3. Between the trimmed V and J ends, which lost 6 bases and 2 bases, there was a span of 14 bases. The CDR3 here is CASRGGPGGNQPQHF. For the CDR3, the DNA is TGTGCCAGCAGGGGGGGACCTGGGGGCAATCAGCCCCAGCATTTT.

The rearrangement uses TRBV29-1 and TRBJ2-3, with 10 bases identical to TRBD1. The length of the CDR3 is 19 residues. Germline V lookup: CDR1 SQVTM, CDR2 ANQGSEA. J was trimmed by 6 bases and V by 0 bases; bases with no gene match: 18. CDR3 in DNA: TGCAGCGTTGAAGATCGGGGGACAGGGGAGTGGGGCACAGCGGATACGCAGTATTTT. Translating gives CSVEDRGTGEWGTADTQYF.

The chain combines TRBV25-1 with TRBJ2-5; D uncertain. Per the germline V gene, CDR1 is MGHDK and CDR2 is SYGVNS. V lost 2 bases, J lost 0 bases, and 13 bases lay in between. This CDR3 comprises 16 residues. As DNA, the CDR3 is TGTGCCAGCAGTGAAGGTGTCTCCTCGTACCAAGAGACCCAGTACTTC. It encodes CASSEGVSSYQETQYF.

Only one count was recorded for this clone. This rearrangement joins TRBV7-9 to TRBJ1-1, with TRBD1 matching 7 bases. With V trimmed by 4 bases and J by 5 bases, 16 bases remained unmatched. The CDR3 is made up of 17 amino acids. Germline V lookup: CDR1 SEHNR, CDR2 FQNEAQ (reference sequence). DNA for the CDR3: TGTGCCAGCAGCTCTCCGACAGGGAACGGGGTTGTGACTGAAGCTTTCTTT. Translated: CASSSPTGNGVVTEAFF.

The rearrangement uses TRBV5-4 and TRBJ1-2; TRBD1 might be the D (6 bases). The germline CDR1 and CDR2 sequences are SGHNT and YYREEE (reference sequence). Between the trimmed V and J ends, which lost 5 bases and 5 bases, there was a span of 16 bases. The CDR3 loop spans 14 amino acids. The CDR3 reads CASSSGQRQYGYTF. CDR3 in DNA: TGTGCCAGCAGTTCCGGACAGAGACAGTATGGCTACACCTTC.

This clone has a single count. The J gene is TRBJ2-6, the V gene TRBV5-6, with 7 bases lining up with TRBD1. Germline V CDR1 and CDR2: SGHDT, YYEEEE. V was clipped by 2 bases and J by 0 bases; unmatched bases: 5. The CDR3 covers 17 residues. The CDR3 region is CASSFGQDLSGANVLTF. As DNA, the CDR3 is TGTGCCAGCAGCTTTGGACAGGACCTCTCTGGGGCCAACGTCCTGACTTTC.

The chain recombines TRBV6-6 with TRBJ1-1; 7 positions agree with TRBD1. The germline V gene has CDR1 MNHNY and CDR2 SVGAGI (reference sequence). V lost 5 bases to trimming and J lost 0 bases; unmatched junction nucleotides: 6. The CDR3 contains 15 residues. CDR3 protein: CASSNADRMNTEAFF. The CDR3 nucleotides read TGTGCCAGCAGTAACGCGGACAGGATGAACACTGAAGCTTTCTTT.

This clone showed up just once. V and J are TRBV4-1 and TRBJ1-5, with D unresolved. The CDR3 is made up of 15 amino acids. V gave up 0 bases and J gave up 6 bases, with 12 bases separating them. Germline V CDR1 and CDR2: MGHRA, YSYEKL. CDR3 protein: CASSQEATPSQPQHF. The CDR3 DNA reads TGCGCCAGCAGCCAAGAGGCGACACCTTCTCAGCCCCAGCATTTT.

This clone is a singleton in its sample. The gene calls are TRBV19 and TRBJ2-1; 12 bases fit TRBD2. With 4 bases clipped from V and 4 bases from J, the junction kept 5 bases outside the gene matches. From germline, CDR1 is LNHDA and CDR2 SQIVND (reference sequence). This CDR3 is built from 16 residues. The CDR3 loop is CASSRTSGTGYNEQFF. For the CDR3, the DNA is TGTGCCAGTAGTAGGACTAGCGGGACTGGGTACAATGAGCAGTTCTTC.

This clone was seen once. J is TRBJ2-1 and V is TRBV7-2; possible D gene TRBD2, 6 bases. V was cut by 6 bases and J by 6 bases, with 21 bases left in between. The CDR3 is 16 amino acids. The germline V gene encodes CDR1 SGHTA and CDR2 FQGNSA. The CDR3 reads CASSPTPTTSGNEQFF. As DNA, the CDR3 is TGTGCCAGCAGTCCTACTCCAACGACTAGTGGCAATGAGCAGTTCTTC.

A few counts support this clone. The chain combines TRBV7-3 with TRBJ2-1; TRBD1 agrees at 8 bases. CDR1 and CDR2 (germline): SGHTA, FQGTGA. The CDR3 covers 15 residues. The J segment lost 7 bases and the V segment lost 4 bases, leaving 9 bases of the junction unmatched. As DNA, the CDR3 is TGTGCCAGCAGCTCGGACAGGGCCCTCAGAAATGAGCAGTTCTTC. As protein: CASSSDRALRNEQFF.

The chain joins TRBV7-7 to TRBJ2-5; D not resolved. The V and J ends lost 0 bases and 2 bases respectively, with 7 bases between them. This CDR3 contains 14 residues. From germline, CDR1 is SSHAT and CDR2 FNYEAQ (reference sequence). CDR3 sequence (DNA): TGTGCCAGCAGCTTAGCCGGCAGGCAAGAGACCCAGTACTTC. Amino acid sequence: CASSLAGRQETQYF.

The chain uses TRBV7-2 and TRBJ2-1; TRBD2 matches 8 bases. V lost 1 base, J lost 7 bases, and 6 bases stayed unmatched. CDR3 length: 15 amino acids. Germline V gives CDR1 SGHTA, CDR2 FQGNSA. CDR3 region: CASSLELAEFNEQFF. The CDR3 nucleotides are TGTGCCAGCAGCTTAGAACTAGCGGAATTTAATGAGCAGTTCTTC.

The chain joins TRBV7-2 to TRBJ1-2, with TRBD1 as a possible D gene (5 bases). Germline assignment: CDR1 SGHTA and CDR2 FQGNSA. Trimming removed 2 bases at V and 5 bases at J, with 12 bases between. This CDR3 has 14 amino acids. Written as DNA, the CDR3 is TGTGCCAGCAGCTTACTGTCGGCAGGGTATGGCTACACCTTC. Amino acids: CASSLLSAGYGYTF.

The chain uses TRBV2 and TRBJ1-1; D ambiguous. The CDR3 is 12 residues long. CDR1 is SNHLY and CDR2 is FYNNEI in the germline V gene. The V end was cut by 2 bases, the J end by 4 bases, with 5 bases between. As DNA, the CDR3 is TGTGCCAGCAGTGAACCCAGCACTGAAGCTTTCTTT. Translation gives CASSEPSTEAFF.

The sample holds one count of this clone. The chain is built from TRBV25-1 and TRBJ2-1, with D possibly TRBD2 on 6 matching bases. Germline CDR1 reads MGHDK; CDR2 reads SYGVNS. The CDR3 covers 13 residues. The V end lost 9 bases, the J end lost 7 bases, and 16 bases lay between the germline ends. This chain's CDR3 is CASGGLSRNEQFF. The CDR3 DNA sequence: TGTGCCAGTGGGGGACTGTCCCGAAATGAGCAGTTCTTC.